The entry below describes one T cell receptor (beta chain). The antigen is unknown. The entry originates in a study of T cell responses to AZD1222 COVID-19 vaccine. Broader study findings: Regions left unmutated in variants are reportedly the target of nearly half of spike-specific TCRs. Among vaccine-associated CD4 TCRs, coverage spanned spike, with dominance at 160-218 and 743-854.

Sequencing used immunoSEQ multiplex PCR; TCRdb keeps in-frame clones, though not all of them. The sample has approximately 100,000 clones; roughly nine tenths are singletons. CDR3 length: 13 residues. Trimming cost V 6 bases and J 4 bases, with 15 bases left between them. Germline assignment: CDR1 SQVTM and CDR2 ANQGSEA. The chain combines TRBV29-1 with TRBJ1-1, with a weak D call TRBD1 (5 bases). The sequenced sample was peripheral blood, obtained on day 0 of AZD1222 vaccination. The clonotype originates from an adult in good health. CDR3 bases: TGCAGCGTCGTTCCGGGGGGGGGCACTGAAGCTTTCTTT. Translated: CSVVPGGGTEAFF.